Sequencing of this TCR beta chain was carried out in a study of early T cells in non-severe SARS-CoV-2 infection. The wider study: The sequenced material was bulk RNA from unsorted whole blood, and its chains were unpaired.

Study findings and constraints: VDJdb matching, biased toward anti-spike CD8 responses, missed private and CD4 specificities.

Individually, cDNA molecules had unique molecular identifiers attached to them. TCRdb called the 5' RACE reads again in MiXCR, with one record for every CDR3 protein. This table has approximately 79,000 distinct CDR3 sequences, about 13% appearing once. This clonotype occurred many times. The antigen is undetermined. The germline gives CDR1 LNHDA, CDR2 SQIVND (reference sequence). The V and J ends lost 7 bases and 2 bases, in that order; junction bases with no gene match: 7. The CDR3 is made up of 14 amino acids. The rearrangement links TRBV19 to TRBJ2-5, with 7 bases lining up with TRBD1. This sequence originates from an adult who was a healthcare worker with PCR-confirmed SARS-CoV-2 infection or an uninfected control (not recorded which). Sequenced input: whole blood. CDR3 DNA: TGTGCCAGTATGGACAGGAACTTACAAGAGACCCAGTACTTC. It encodes CASMDRNLQETQYF. Variable domain in full (rest from reference TRBV19 and TRBJ2-5): DGGITQSPKYLFRKEGQNVTLSCEQNLNHDAMYWYRQDPGQGLRLIYYSQIVNDFQKGDIAEGYSVSREKKESFPLTVTSAQKNPTAFYLCASMDRNLQETQYFGPGTRLLVL.